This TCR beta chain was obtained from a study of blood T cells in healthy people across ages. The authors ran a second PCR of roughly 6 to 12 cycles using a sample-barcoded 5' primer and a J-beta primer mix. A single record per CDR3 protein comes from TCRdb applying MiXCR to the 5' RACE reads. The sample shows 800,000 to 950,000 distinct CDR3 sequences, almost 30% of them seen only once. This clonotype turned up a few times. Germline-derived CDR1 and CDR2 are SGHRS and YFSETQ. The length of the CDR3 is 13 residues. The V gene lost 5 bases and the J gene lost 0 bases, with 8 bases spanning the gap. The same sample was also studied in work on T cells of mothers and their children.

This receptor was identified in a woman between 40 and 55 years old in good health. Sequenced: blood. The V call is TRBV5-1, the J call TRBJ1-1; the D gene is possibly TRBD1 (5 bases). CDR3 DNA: TGCGCCAGCAGGAAACAGGTGAACACTGAAGCTTTCTTT. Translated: CASRKQVNTEAFF.